These 12 T cell receptor beta chains came from one sample sequenced in a study of blood T cells in healthy people across ages. Primed by a sample-barcoded 5' primer and a J-beta primer mix, a second PCR proceeded for 7 to 11 cycles. TCRdb used MiXCR to reprocess the 5' RACE reads, holding one entry per CDR3 protein. The profile shows around 900,000 distinct CDR3 sequences, less than 35% of them singletons. The sequenced sample consisted of blood. The receptors were sampled from a woman older than 75 in good health.

This clonotype was picked up many times. The chain couples TRBV10-3 to TRBJ2-1; TRBD2 agrees at 9 bases. The CDR3 is 14 residues long. Trimming cost V 5 bases and J 8 bases; bases outside gene matches: 7. Germline-derived CDR1 and CDR2 are ENHRY and SYGVKD. CDR3 nucleotide sequence: TGTGCCATCAGTACTCCTAGCGGGGACGATGAGCAGTTCTTC. Its translation: CAISTPSGDDEQFF.

About this clonotype: The junction does not match germline at one end; this may be a read error. This rearrangement joins TRBV28 to TRBJ2-1, with 12 bases identical to TRBD2. Per germline, CDR1 MDHEN and CDR2 SYDVKM. The CDR3 is 15 amino acids. This chain's CDR3 is CACSKLAGGYNEQFF. In DNA form, the CDR3 reads TGTGCCTGCAGCAAACTAGCGGGGGGCTACAATGAGCAGTTCTTC.

In the case of this clonotype: An end of the junction differs from the germline gene, which may be a read error. V gene TRBV12-3 or TRBV12-4 combines with J gene TRBJ2-3; either TRBD1 or TRBD2 may fit D (7 bases each). The CDR3 spans 13 residues. The CDR3 DNA reads TGTGCCACCAGACGAGCGGGGACAGATGCGCAGTATTTT. This translates into CATRRAGTDAQYF.

Only a few counts were recorded for this clonotype. The chain employs TRBV20-1 and TRBJ2-4, with 10 bases matching TRBD1. J gave up 1 base and V 5 bases, and 5 bases lay outside the gene matches. The CDR3 consists of 15 residues. Germline V gene data show CDR1 as DFQATT and CDR2 as SNEGSKA (reference sequence). CDR3 DNA sequence: TGCAGTGCTGGCCCGGGACAGGGGGCCAAAAACATTCAGTACTTC. This sequence encodes CSAGPGQGAKNIQYF.

This clonotype was detected many times. The CDR3, as DNA: TGTGCCAGCAGCTTAGAAAGGGCTAGCTCCCTCAATGAGCAGTTCTTC. As protein: CASSLERASSLNEQFF. The chain carries TRBV11-2 and TRBJ2-1; D might be TRBD2 (5 bases). Germline V gene data show CDR1 as SGHAT and CDR2 as FQNNGV. This CDR3 region has 16 residues. Trimming shortened V by 0 bases and J by 6 bases, and 15 bases separated the two germline ends. The whole variable domain, filled in from reference TRBV11-2 and TRBJ2-1, reads EAGVAQSPRYKIIEKRQSVAFWCNPISGHATLYWYQQILGQGPKLLIQFQNNGVVDDSQLPKDRFSAERLKGVDSTLKIQPAKLEDSAVYLCASSLERASSLNEQFFGPGTRLTVL.

In regard to this clonotype: A much larger clone differs by one base, so this may be a read error. The rearrangement links TRBV20-1 to TRBJ2-7, with TRBD1 matching over 7 bases. This CDR3 comprises 14 residues. The J segment lost 2 bases and the V segment lost 2 bases, leaving 6 bases of the junction unmatched. Germline V gives CDR1 DFQATT, CDR2 SNEGSKA (reference sequence). The CDR3 region has the DNA TGCAGTGCTAGACTCACAGGGGTCCCCTACGAGCAGTACTTC. It codes for CSARLTGVPYEQYF.

Details on this clonotype: Given a much more abundant clone one base away, this may be a read error. The J gene is TRBJ2-5, the V gene TRBV27; a weak D match, TRBD2 (5 bases). Germline V lookup: CDR1 MNHEY, CDR2 SMNVEV (reference sequence). The CDR3 spans 23 residues. This chain's CDR3 is CACSLLPGLEQQPRVPYQETQYF. Written as DNA, the CDR3 is TGTGCCTGCAGTTTATTGCCTGGTTTAGAACAACAACCGAGGGTCCCGTACCAAGAGACCCAGTACTTC.

Of note for this clonotype: It may be a read error: a sequence one base away is much more abundant. This chain uses TRBV10-1 with TRBJ2-7; TRBD2 agrees at 8 bases. With V trimmed by 8 bases and J by 13 bases, 16 bases remained unmatched. The germline V gene encodes CDR1 WNHNN and CDR2 SYGVQD (reference sequence). The CDR3 is 13 amino acids. DNA of the CDR3: TGCGCCAGCTCCCGGACTAGCTCAGAGACCCACTACTTC. Translating it yields CASSRTSSETHYF.

In the case of this clonotype: A much more abundant neighbour one base away suggests this may be a read error. The chain has TRBV6-1 and TRBJ2-1; TRBD1 aligns across 7 bases. Per germline, CDR1 MNHNS and CDR2 SASEGT. This CDR3 is 15 amino acids long. Here the CDR3 DNA reads TGTGCCAACAGTACTCAGGGGGACGTTAACAATGAGCAGTTCTTC. This translates into CANSTQGDVNNEQFF.

The chain is built from TRBV4-3 and TRBJ2-2, with 10 positions matching TRBD1. The CDR3 length is 14 residues. CDR1 LGHNA and CDR2 YSLEER come from the germline V gene. V gave up 1 base and J gave up 9 bases; unmatched junction bases: 2. The CDR3 sequence: CASSQATGGWELFF. The CDR3, as DNA: TGCGCCAGCAGCCAAGCGACAGGGGGCTGGGAGCTGTTTTTT.

The rearrangement links TRBV20-1 to TRBJ1-5; no reliable D call. The germline gives CDR1 DFQATT, CDR2 SNEGSKA (reference sequence). Deletions cut 6 bases from V and 3 bases from J, with 12 bases between. The CDR3 sequence is 13 residues long. CDR3 amino acids: CSANDDNNQPQHF. Here the CDR3 DNA reads TGCAGTGCCAACGACGATAACAATCAGCCCCAGCATTTT.

This clonotype was seen at least ten times. V usage is TRBV21-1 and J usage is TRBJ2-1; TRBD1 was called by the table and not checked on the DNA. TRBV21-1 is recorded as a pseudogene. The CDR3 extends over 19 amino acids. The CDR3 nucleotides are TGTGCCAGCAGCACTCTGGGAGACAGGGAGGAACCCGTATACAATGAGCAGTTCTTC. Its translation: CASSTLGDREEPVYNEQFF.